These 9 T cell receptor beta chains originate from one sample sequenced in a study of cytomegalovirus exposure and HLA in healthy donors. The PCR contained 60 Vbeta and 13 Jbeta primers. TCRdb's copy holds only in-frame clones and misses some; the assay was immunoSEQ multiplex PCR. The sample yields 150,000 to 200,000 clones, over 60% seen once. The sequencing input was PBMCs. The receptors derive from a girl aged 10 to 17 in good health and CMV-seronegative.

J is TRBJ2-3 and V is TRBV10-2; 7 positions match TRBD1. Germline V lookup: CDR1 WSHSY, CDR2 SAAADI. The CDR3 extends over 13 amino acids. J was trimmed by 3 bases and V by 6 bases; bases with no gene match: 3. The CDR3 protein is CASRGRGTDTQYF. CDR3 in DNA: TGCGCCAGCAGGGGCAGGGGGACAGATACGCAGTATTTT.

The V gene is TRBV5-1, the J gene TRBJ2-3; TRBD2 might be the D (6 bases). Per germline, CDR1 SGHRS and CDR2 YFSETQ. V lost 5 bases to trimming and J lost 2 bases, with 15 bases between them. The CDR3 covers 15 residues. The CDR3 is CASSLGTLATDTQYF. In DNA, the CDR3 is TGCGCCAGCAGTCTAGGCACACTAGCCACAGATACGCAGTATTTT.

The chain recombines TRBV7-9 with TRBJ2-7; 7 bases fit TRBD2. The trim removed 3 bases at V and 4 bases at J, leaving 3 bases unmatched. CDR3 size: 13 residues. Looked up from germline, CDR1 is SEHNR and CDR2 is FQNEAQ (reference sequence). The CDR3 loop is CASSFGTKYEQYF. The CDR3 DNA sequence: TGTGCCAGCAGCTTCGGGACTAAGTACGAGCAGTACTTC.

The chain employs TRBV27 and TRBJ1-1; 7 positions match TRBD1. CDR1 is MNHEY and CDR2 is SMNVEV in the germline V gene (reference sequence). The CDR3 contains 12 residues. Trimming removed 7 bases from V and 11 bases from J; junction bases left unmatched: 10. This CDR3 is CASKGALGEAFF. CDR3 DNA: TGTGCCAGCAAGGGGGCCCTCGGGGAGGCTTTCTTT.

The J gene is TRBJ2-3, the V gene TRBV7-2; 10 nucleotides line up with TRBD2. The CDR3 runs to 16 residues. J gave up 1 base and V 1 base, and 2 bases lay outside the gene matches. Germline V gene lookup returns CDR1 SGHTA and CDR2 FQGNSA. CDR3 nucleotide sequence: TGTGCCAGCAGCTTAGGGCTAGCGGGGGGCACAGATACGCAGTATTTT. This gives the protein CASSLGLAGGTDTQYF.

This chain connects TRBV5-1 to TRBJ1-3; D gene ambiguous. The CDR3 has 15 amino acids. V was shortened by 4 bases and J by 0 bases, with 11 bases between the two germline ends. Germline V CDR1 and CDR2: SGHRS, YFSETQ. The CDR3 spells CASSLLHSSGNTIYF. CDR3 in DNA: TGCGCCAGCAGCCTTCTCCACAGCTCTGGAAACACCATATATTTT. The entire variable domain, with the rest obtained from reference TRBV5-1 and TRBJ1-3, is as follows: KAGVTQTPRYLIKTRGQQVTLSCSPISGHRSVSWYQQTPGQGLQFLFEYFSETQRNKGNFPGRFSGRQFSNSRSEMNVSTLELGDSALYLCASSLLHSSGNTIYFGEGSWLTVV.

The CDR3 DNA is TGTGCCAGCATCTGGGGGGTCCTCTCTGGAAACACCATATATTTT. Its translation: CASIWGVLSGNTIYF. This chain joins TRBV6-6 and TRBJ1-3; D might be TRBD1 (5 bases). CDR3 size: 15 residues. The V gene's germline CDR1 is MNHNY and CDR2 SVGAGI (reference sequence). Trimming took off 7 bases at V and 0 bases at J, with 13 bases between the two ends.

The chain employs TRBV4-1 and TRBJ1-4, with D possibly TRBD1 on 5 matching bases. The germline V and J ends were trimmed by 1 base and 7 bases, with 16 bases remaining between them. CDR3 length equals 16 residues. Germline V lookup: CDR1 MGHRA, CDR2 YSYEKL. The CDR3 sequence: CASSQAQGHFAEKLFF. CDR3 DNA: TGCGCCAGCAGCCAAGCCCAGGGCCATTTTGCTGAAAAACTGTTTTTT.

The chain couples TRBV9 to TRBJ1-1, with a weak D call TRBD1 (6 bases). Trimming stripped 1 base from V and 3 bases from J, with 16 bases between. The CDR3 has 16 residues. Per germline, CDR1 SGDLS and CDR2 YYNGEE. CDR3: CASSVSPDSQYTEAFF. The CDR3 DNA is TGTGCCAGCAGCGTATCCCCGGACAGCCAATACACTGAAGCTTTCTTT.